The 32 T cell receptor beta chains below were found in one sample sequenced in a study of blood T cell repertoires in COVID-19. The protocol was immunoSEQ multiplex PCR, while the TCRdb copy is restricted to in-frame clones and leaves out a portion. The repertoire holds about 140,000 clones, with 88% as singletons. Sequenced material: peripheral blood. The source of these receptors is a human donor with COVID-19, enrolled during active disease. The donor label of this sample is uncertain.

V and J are TRBV18 and TRBJ2-7, with 9 bases matching TRBD1. The CDR3 is 15 residues long. From germline, CDR1 is KGHSH and CDR2 LQKENI. V trimming: 1 base; J trimming: 2 bases; junction bases outside the gene matches: 3. For the CDR3, the DNA is TGTGCCAGCTCACCACAGGGACAGGGAACCTACGAGCAGTACTTC. It specifies CASSPQGQGTYEQYF.

This chain joins TRBV6-5 and TRBJ2-5; D is uncertain. Germline CDR1 reads MNHEY; CDR2 reads SVGAGI. V lost 6 bases, J lost 4 bases, and 6 bases lay in between. This CDR3 is 11 amino acids long. The CDR3 region is CASRGAETQYF. Here the CDR3 DNA reads TGTGCCAGCAGGGGCGCAGAGACCCAGTACTTC.

This clone has a handful of counts. The same CDR3 also results from other DNA sequences found in this sample. The DNA for the CDR3 is TGTGCCAGCAGGACTACCGCGAACACTGAAGCTTTCTTT. Translating it yields CASRTTANTEAFF. The chain couples TRBV6-5 to TRBJ1-1; no firm D call. Trimming removed 6 bases at V and 1 base at J, with 9 bases between. Germline values: CDR1 MNHEY, CDR2 SVGAGI. The CDR3 spans 13 residues.

The chain recombines TRBV15 with TRBJ2-2, with D perhaps TRBD1 (7 bases). This CDR3 is built from 13 residues. Germline CDR1 is LNHNV and CDR2 is YYDKDF (reference sequence). The germline V and J ends were trimmed by 5 bases and 6 bases, with 10 bases remaining between them. The CDR3 region has the DNA TGTGCCACCAGCGCAGGGGGGTCCGGGGAGCTGTTTTTT. This codes for CATSAGGSGELFF.

V gene TRBV5-5 combines with J gene TRBJ2-6, with 11 bases fitting TRBD1. The CDR3 consists of 19 residues. Germline V gives CDR1 SGHKS, CDR2 YYEKEE (reference sequence). The V gene end was trimmed by 2 bases and the J gene end by 1 base; junction bases not matched to a gene: 8. The CDR3 reads CASSFFGQGASSGANVLTF. As DNA, the CDR3 is TGTGCCAGCAGCTTTTTCGGACAGGGGGCGTCGTCTGGGGCCAACGTCCTGACTTTC. Drawing the rest from reference TRBV5-5 and TRBJ2-6, the complete variable domain is DAGVTQSPTHLIKTRGQQVTLRCSPISGHKSVSWYQQVLGQGPQFIFQYYEKEERGRGNFPDRFSARQFPNYSSELNVNALLLGDSALYLCASSFFGQGASSGANVLTFGAGSRLTVL.

This sequence joins TRBV4-1 and TRBJ1-3; unclear D gene. Germline V gene sequence: CDR1 MGHRA, CDR2 YSYEKL. The V end lost 0 bases, the J end lost 0 bases, and 9 bases lay between the germline ends. There are 16 residues in the CDR3. CDR3 protein: CASSQDTGYSGNTIYF. The CDR3 DNA sequence: TGCGCCAGCAGCCAAGATACGGGATACTCTGGAAACACCATATATTTT.

The chain links TRBV7-9 to TRBJ2-2, with D tentatively TRBD2 (5 bases). Germline V gene data show CDR1 as SEHNR and CDR2 as FQNEAQ (reference sequence). Trimming took 3 bases from V and 4 from J, leaving 18 bases between them. This CDR3 contains 17 residues. The CDR3 reads CASSLGDHLRGTGELFF. In DNA form, the CDR3 reads TGTGCCAGCAGCTTGGGAGACCACCTACGGGGCACCGGGGAGCTGTTTTTT.

This clone was seen just once. V and J are TRBV5-1 and TRBJ1-4; 7 nucleotides agree with TRBD1. V dropped 3 bases and J dropped 5; count of bases not matched to a gene: 4. The CDR3 is 14 amino acids. CDR1 and CDR2 from the germline V gene are SGHRS and YFSETQ. The CDR3 loop is CASSWTGYNEKLFF. The DNA for the CDR3 is TGCGCCAGCAGCTGGACAGGATACAATGAAAAACTGTTTTTT.

The chain is built from TRBV29-1 and TRBJ2-1; 9 nucleotides agree with TRBD1. Germline V gene sequence: CDR1 SQVTM, CDR2 ANQGSEA. The CDR3 extends over 14 amino acids. Trimming took 4 bases from V and 5 from J; bases not matched to a gene: 6. DNA for the CDR3: TGCAGCGTTGCTAGGGGGACAGGGAACAATGAGCAGTTCTTC. It encodes CSVARGTGNNEQFF.

The genes are TRBV30 and TRBJ2-5; D call uncertain. Trimming removed 3 bases from V and 5 bases from J, with 10 bases in between. The CDR3 is 12 amino acids. Germline lookup yields CDR1 GTSNPN and CDR2 SVGIG (reference sequence). Here the CDR3 DNA reads TGTGCCTGGAGCGTCTTCAGGGAGACCCAGTACTTC. This sequence encodes CAWSVFRETQYF.

This clone was observed once. At the DNA level, this CDR3 is encoded by other sequences in the same sample as well. The chain joins TRBV19 to TRBJ2-5, with 7 bases identical to TRBD1. The CDR3 is made up of 13 amino acids. The trim removed 5 bases at V and 4 bases at J, leaving 4 bases unmatched. In germline, CDR1 is LNHDA, CDR2 SQIVND (reference sequence). For the CDR3, the DNA is TGTGCCAGTAGTCGACAGGGACGAGAGACCCAGTACTTC. Protein: CASSRQGRETQYF.

The chain joins TRBV29-1 to TRBJ2-3; D possibly corresponds to TRBD1 (6 bases). Deletions cut 4 bases from V and 2 bases from J, with 16 bases between. The CDR3 sequence is 15 residues long. Germline lookup yields CDR1 SQVTM and CDR2 ANQGSEA. The CDR3 protein is CSVAPGWGHTDTQYF. In nucleotides, the CDR3 is TGCAGCGTTGCCCCCGGATGGGGGCACACAGATACGCAGTATTTT.

The chain carries TRBV5-1 and TRBJ1-3; tentative D call: TRBD1 (5 bases). The ends were cut back, 2 bases at V and 2 bases at J, with 11 bases in the middle. This CDR3 spans 15 amino acids. The germline V gene encodes CDR1 SGHRS and CDR2 YFSETQ. CDR3 loop: CASSFTGGTGNTIYF. The CDR3 DNA is TGCGCCAGCAGCTTCACAGGTGGGACTGGAAACACCATATATTTT.

V usage is TRBV18 and J usage is TRBJ2-7; D remains ambiguous. Germline V lookup: CDR1 KGHSH, CDR2 LQKENI. Trimming left V 5 bases short and J 3 bases short, with 11 bases between. This CDR3 has 13 amino acids. The CDR3 region is CASSNGYDYEQYF. The CDR3, as DNA: TGTGCCAGCTCAAACGGGTACGACTACGAGCAGTACTTC.

V and J are TRBV21-1 and TRBJ1-6; TRBD1, the table's D call, was not compared with the DNA. TRBV21-1 is classified as a pseudogene. This CDR3 contains 18 residues. This CDR3 is CASSPWTGEIRGDSPLHF. CDR3 nucleotides: TGTGCCAGCAGCCCGTGGACAGGGGAGATTCGAGGGGATTCACCCCTCCACTTT.

The chain links TRBV19 to TRBJ2-3, with a possible D match to TRBD1 (6 bases). The V and J ends lost 3 bases and 9 bases respectively, with 16 bases between them. The CDR3 length is 14 residues. The V gene's germline CDR1 is LNHDA and CDR2 SQIVND (reference sequence). This CDR3 reads CASSIDRPPGTQYF. For the CDR3, the DNA is TGTGCCAGTAGTATCGACAGGCCGCCCGGGACGCAGTATTTT. Filled out from reference TRBV19 and TRBJ2-3, the complete variable domain reads DGGITQSPKYLFRKEGQNVTLSCEQNLNHDAMYWYRQDPGQGLRLIYYSQIVNDFQKGDIAEGYSVSREKKESFPLTVTSAQKNPTAFYLCASSIDRPPGTQYFGPGTRLTVL.

CDR3 region: CASSAQTSGYEQYF. CDR3 in DNA: TGTGCCAGCAGCGCCCAAACGTCAGGCTACGAGCAGTACTTC. The chain joins TRBV5-4 to TRBJ2-7; D gene ambiguous. The CDR3 has 14 residues. The germline gives CDR1 SGHNT, CDR2 YYREEE (reference sequence). Trimming left V 4 bases short and J 3 bases short, with 14 bases between. Full variable domain (missing parts from reference TRBV5-4 and TRBJ2-7): ETGVTQSPTHLIKTRGQQVTLRCSSQSGHNTVSWYQQALGQGPQFIFQYYREEENGRGNFPPRFSGLQFPNYSSELNVNALELDDSALYLCASSAQTSGYEQYFGPGTRLTVT.

The count of this clone is one. The chain carries TRBV5-1 and TRBJ1-2; 7 bases fit TRBD1. Germline V gene lookup returns CDR1 SGHRS and CDR2 YFSETQ. The CDR3 has 15 residues. V lost 1 base to trimming and J lost 6 bases; unmatched junction nucleotides: 9. Written as DNA, the CDR3 is TGCGCCAGCAGCTTGCAAGGAGTACAGGGGCATGGCTACACCTTC. It translates to CASSLQGVQGHGYTF. The entire variable domain, with the rest obtained from reference TRBV5-1 and TRBJ1-2, is as follows: KAGVTQTPRYLIKTRGQQVTLSCSPISGHRSVSWYQQTPGQGLQFLFEYFSETQRNKGNFPGRFSGRQFSNSRSEMNVSTLELGDSALYLCASSLQGVQGHGYTFGSGTRLTVV.

The chain uses TRBV9 and TRBJ2-1; 10 bases agree with TRBD2. With 0 bases clipped from V and 3 bases from J, the junction kept 3 bases outside the gene matches. This CDR3 has 16 amino acids. CDR1 SGDLS and CDR2 YYNGEE come from the germline V gene. The CDR3 spells CASSVVASGGYNEQFF. Here the CDR3 DNA reads TGTGCCAGCAGCGTAGTGGCTAGCGGGGGCTACAATGAGCAGTTCTTC.

The genes are TRBV24-1 and TRBJ1-5, with D possibly being TRBD1 (6 bases). The CDR3 runs to 15 residues. Trimming took 3 bases from V and 6 from J, leaving 14 bases between them. Per germline, CDR1 KGHDR and CDR2 SFDVKD. The CDR3 here is CATSDPRAGAQPQHF. DNA of the CDR3: TGTGCCACCAGTGATCCCCGTGCGGGGGCTCAGCCCCAGCATTTT.

The chain couples TRBV6-9 to TRBJ1-1, with TRBD1 matching over 8 bases. V shed 4 bases, J shed 0 bases, and the junction held 7 bases outside the gene matches. The germline gives CDR1 MNHGY, CDR2 SVAAGI. The CDR3 length is 16 residues. The CDR3 sequence: CASSSNRGIMNTEAFF. For the CDR3, the DNA is TGTGCCAGCAGTTCCAACAGGGGGATCATGAACACTGAAGCTTTCTTT.

This sequence joins TRBV10-1 and TRBJ2-7; TRBD2 aligns across 8 bases. V gave up 2 bases and J gave up 6 bases; unmatched junction bases: 3. This CDR3 region has 13 residues. The germline gives CDR1 WNHNN, CDR2 SYGVQD (reference sequence). CDR3 protein: CASSERGGREQYF. The CDR3 nucleotides are TGCGCCAGCAGTGAGCGGGGGGGGCGCGAGCAGTACTTC.

The chain couples TRBV18 to TRBJ1-4, with D possibly matching TRBD1 (5 bases). The germline gives CDR1 KGHSH, CDR2 LQKENI. Trimming cost V 3 bases and J 3 bases, with 11 bases left between them. The CDR3 has 15 residues. In nucleotides, the CDR3 is TGTGCCAGCTCACCGCGTGCGGGGCCTAATGAAAAACTGTTTTTT. The encoded protein is CASSPRAGPNEKLFF.

The chain uses TRBV5-4 and TRBJ2-7; possibly TRBD2 for D (6 bases). Germline CDR1 is SGHNT and CDR2 is YYREEE (reference sequence). The CDR3 totals 14 residues. Between the trimmed V and J ends, which lost 3 bases and 6 bases, there was a span of 16 bases. The CDR3 nucleotides read TGTGCCAGCAGCTCCGGGACGTTGGGGGGCGAGCAGTACTTC. It translates to CASSSGTLGGEQYF.

The chain carries TRBV29-1 and TRBJ1-1, with D perhaps TRBD1 (5 bases). Germline V gene sequence: CDR1 SQVTM, CDR2 ANQGSEA. The V and J ends lost 4 bases and 0 bases respectively, with 9 bases between them. The CDR3 runs 13 residues. CDR3 coding DNA: TGCAGCGTTGGCAGGGTATTGAACACTGAAGCTTTCTTT. It codes for CSVGRVLNTEAFF. The variable domain in full, with the rest retrieved from reference TRBV29-1 and TRBJ1-1, is SAVISQKPSRDICQRGTSLTIQCQVDSQVTMMFWYRQQPGQSLTLIATANQGSEATYESGFVIDKFPISRPNLTFSTLTVSNMSPEDSSIYLCSVGRVLNTEAFFGQGTRLTVV.

This clone was seen just once. The chain couples TRBV6-6 to TRBJ2-7, with D perhaps matching TRBD1 (6 bases). Deletions cut 0 bases from V and 4 bases from J, with 13 bases between. CDR1 MNHNY and CDR2 SVGAGI come from the germline V gene (reference sequence). This CDR3 region has 15 residues. CDR3 sequence (DNA): TGTGCCAGCAGTTACTCCTTGGACAGAGCTTACGAGCAGTACTTC. As protein: CASSYSLDRAYEQYF.

The CDR3 DNA reads TGTGCCAGCAGTTACTCCCTTCGAATCGGGGGTCTTAACACCGGGGAGCTGTTTTTT. Translating gives CASSYSLRIGGLNTGELFF. This sequence joins TRBV6-2 or TRBV6-3 and TRBJ2-2; TRBD2 might be the D (6 bases). Germline V gene lookup returns CDR1 MNHEY and CDR2 SVGEGT. The CDR3 runs 19 residues. V was shortened by 0 bases and J by 2 bases, with 19 bases between the two germline ends.

The chain has TRBV5-1 and TRBJ1-1; D perhaps matches TRBD1 (5 bases). V lost 4 bases and J 12 bases, leaving 22 bases between the germline ends. Germline V gene sequence: CDR1 SGHRS, CDR2 YFSETQ. CDR3 size: 14 residues. The CDR3 region has the DNA TGCGCCAGCAGCAATGGGTGGGGAGGGGCTCATCCTTTCTTT. Translating gives CASSNGWGGAHPFF. Using reference TRBV5-1 and TRBJ1-1 for the parts outside the CDR3, the full variable domain is KAGVTQTPRYLIKTRGQQVTLSCSPISGHRSVSWYQQTPGQGLQFLFEYFSETQRNKGNFPGRFSGRQFSNSRSEMNVSTLELGDSALYLCASSNGWGGAHPFFGQGTRLTVV.

The chain employs TRBV19 and TRBJ1-5; a possible D gene is TRBD1 (6 bases). The germline CDR1 and CDR2 sequences are LNHDA and SQIVND (reference sequence). The CDR3 runs to 15 residues. V was shortened by 5 bases and J by 6 bases, with 17 bases between the two germline ends. This chain's CDR3 is CASSRGAGGSQPQHF. The CDR3 bases are TGTGCCAGTAGTCGGGGGGCAGGAGGAAGTCAGCCCCAGCATTTT.

The rearrangement joins TRBV20-1 to TRBJ1-5, with TRBD1 as a possible D gene (5 bases). Trimming took off 3 bases at V and 8 bases at J, with 23 bases between the two ends. Germline V lookup: CDR1 DFQATT, CDR2 SNEGSKA (reference sequence). CDR3 length equals 16 residues. CDR3 sequence: CSASFAREPTQEPQHF. CDR3 nucleotide sequence: TGCAGTGCTAGTTTCGCCAGGGAACCGACCCAGGAGCCCCAGCATTTT.

The chain couples TRBV6-5 to TRBJ2-6, with D possibly TRBD2 on 5 matching bases. Germline CDR1 and CDR2: MNHEY and SVGAGI. This CDR3 is built from 16 residues. Trimming cost V 3 bases and J 1 base, with 10 bases left between them. The CDR3 reads CASSYSGGSGANVLTF. The DNA for the CDR3 is TGTGCCAGCAGTTATTCGGGCGGGTCTGGGGCCAACGTCCTGACTTTC.

This clone was seen once. The chain links TRBV2 to TRBJ2-7, with D maybe TRBD2 (6 bases). The CDR3 has 14 amino acids. Per the germline V gene, CDR1 is SNHLY and CDR2 is FYNNEI. V lost 5 bases and J 0 bases, leaving 11 bases between the germline ends. DNA of the CDR3: TGTGCCAGCAGTCTCCGGGACTTCTCCTACGAGCAGTACTTC. Protein: CASSLRDFSYEQYF. The whole variable domain, filled in from reference TRBV2 and TRBJ2-7, reads EPEVTQTPSHQVTQMGQEVILRCVPISNHLYFYWYRQILGQKVEFLVSFYNNEISEKSEIFDDQFSVERPDGSNFTLKIRSTKLEDSAMYFCASSLRDFSYEQYFGPGTRLTVT.